The sequence of this T cell receptor (beta chain) was determined in a study of chemoradiotherapy in HPV16-positive cancers. Notes on the study in general: The functional HPV-specific definition rests on just a couple of HPV16-positive patients. Non-HPV-specific T cells did not expand in tumors during treatment, whereas candidate HPV-specific clones and E7-related motifs did. In HPV16-positive patients, HPV-responsive T-cell expansion tracked better recurrence-free survival.

Comment on this clone: Its antigen remains unknown.

Using immunoSEQ multiplex PCR, the repertoire was profiled, and TCRdb retains in-frame clones only, with some absent. The sample lists about 2,700 clones; about 87% were seen once. V gave up 3 bases and J gave up 1 base, with 12 bases separating them. CDR1 and CDR2 from the germline V gene are KGHSH and LQKENI. The CDR3 loop spans 15 amino acids. Over chemoradiotherapy, repertoires were sampled more than once. Sample: tumor tissue, taken from a patient who underwent chemoradiotherapy. This clonotype originated in a human donor with HPV-associated anogenital cancer. This rearrangement joins TRBV18 to TRBJ1-1; D gene unclear. CDR3 in DNA: TGTGCCAGCTCACCTAGAACTCAGCGGAACACTGAAGCTTTCTTT. Translated, it gives CASSPRTQRNTEAFF.